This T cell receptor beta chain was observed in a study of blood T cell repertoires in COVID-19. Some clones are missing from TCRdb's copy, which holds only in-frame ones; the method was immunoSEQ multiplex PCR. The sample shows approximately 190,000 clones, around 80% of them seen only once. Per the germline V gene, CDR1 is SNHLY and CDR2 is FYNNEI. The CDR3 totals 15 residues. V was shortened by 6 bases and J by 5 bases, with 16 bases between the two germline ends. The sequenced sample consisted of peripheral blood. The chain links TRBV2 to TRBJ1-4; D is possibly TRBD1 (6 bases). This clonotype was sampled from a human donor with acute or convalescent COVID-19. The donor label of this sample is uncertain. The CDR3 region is CASSVTGTPNEKLFF. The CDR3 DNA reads TGTGCCAGCAGCGTTACCGGGACACCGAATGAAAAACTGTTTTTT.